These T cell receptor beta chains were read from a single sample in a study of cytomegalovirus exposure and HLA in healthy donors. Profiling relied on immunoSEQ multiplex PCR, and the TCRdb table lists in-frame clones only, not all of them. The sample shows 100,000 to 130,000 clones, roughly 87% of them seen only once. What was sequenced was PBMCs. Receptors were obtained from a man aged 25-45 years in good health and CMV-seropositive. The CDR3 runs from the conserved cysteine through the conserved F or W. D genes are given only for firm matches. A row's size may be missing; if present it is once, few, many or a size class.

D gene: -; clone size: -; V gene: TRBV13; J gene: TRBJ1-1; CDR3 protein: CASSLVAGSTEAFF
D gene: -; clone size: -; V gene: TRBV6-1; J gene: TRBJ1-6; CDR3 protein: CASREEGPPLHF
D gene: TRBD1; clone size: -; V gene: TRBV6-5; J gene: TRBJ1-5; CDR3 protein: CATAEGASNQPQHF
D gene: -; clone size: -; V gene: TRBV18; J gene: TRBJ1-1; CDR3 protein: CASSGGGHPEAFF
D gene: -; clone size: -; V gene: TRBV6-1; J gene: TRBJ2-2; CDR3 protein: CASGQANTGELFF
D gene: -; clone size: -; V gene: TRBV6-1; J gene: TRBJ1-1; CDR3 protein: CASSLPGGAEAFF
D gene: TRBD1; clone size: -; V gene: TRBV15; J gene: TRBJ1-2; CDR3 protein: CATGWDRAWGYTF
D gene: TRBD2; clone size: -; V gene: TRBV6-1; J gene: TRBJ2-1; CDR3 protein: CASSEGTSGGIEQFF
D gene: TRBD1; clone size: -; V gene: TRBV19; J gene: TRBJ2-7; CDR3 protein: CASSIRRTGLSNEQYF
D gene: -; clone size: few; V gene: TRBV6-5; J gene: TRBJ2-5; CDR3 protein: CASSRFGGLETQYF
D gene: -; clone size: -; V gene: TRBV5-6; J gene: TRBJ2-5; CDR3 protein: CASSIGTPVPQETQYF
D gene: TRBD1; clone size: -; V gene: TRBV7-9; J gene: TRBJ1-1; CDR3 protein: CSSSLFQGEAFF
D gene: -; clone size: -; V gene: TRBV10-3; J gene: TRBJ1-1; CDR3 protein: CAINADLVNTEAFF